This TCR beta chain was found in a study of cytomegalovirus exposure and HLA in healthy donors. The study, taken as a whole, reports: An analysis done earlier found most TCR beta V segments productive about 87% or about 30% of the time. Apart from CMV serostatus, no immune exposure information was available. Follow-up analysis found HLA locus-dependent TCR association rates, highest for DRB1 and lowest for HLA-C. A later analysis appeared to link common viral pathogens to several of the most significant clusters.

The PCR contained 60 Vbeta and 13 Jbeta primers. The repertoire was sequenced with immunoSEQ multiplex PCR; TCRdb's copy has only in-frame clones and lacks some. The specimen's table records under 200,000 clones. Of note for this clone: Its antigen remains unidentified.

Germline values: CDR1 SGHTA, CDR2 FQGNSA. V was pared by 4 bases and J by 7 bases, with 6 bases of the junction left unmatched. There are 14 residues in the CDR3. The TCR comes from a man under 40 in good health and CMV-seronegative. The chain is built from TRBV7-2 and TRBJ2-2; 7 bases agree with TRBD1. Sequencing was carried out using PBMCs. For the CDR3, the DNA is TGTGCCAGCAGCTCGACAGGGTCCGGCGGGGAGCTGTTTTTT. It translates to CASSSTGSGGELFF. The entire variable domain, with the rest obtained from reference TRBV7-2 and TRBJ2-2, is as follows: GAGVSQSPSNKVTEKGKDVELRCDPISGHTALYWYRQSLGQGLEFLIYFQGNSAPDKSGLPSDRFSAERTGGSVSTLTIQRTQQEDSAVYLCASSSTGSGGELFFGEGSRLTVL.